This T cell receptor (beta chain) was sequenced in a study of blood T cells in healthy people across ages. A second PCR, run for 7 to 11 cycles, used a sample-barcoded 5' primer plus a J-beta primer mix. TCRdb reprocessed the 5' RACE reads with MiXCR, giving one entry per CDR3 protein. The sample contains about 1.7 million distinct CDR3 sequences, under 30% of which appear only once. Note on this clonotype: This could be a read error, since a much larger clone is one nucleotide away.

V was pared by 5 bases and J by 3 bases, with 9 bases of the junction left unmatched. The CDR3 runs to 15 residues. The clonotype was recovered from a woman aged 30 to 39 in good health. The gene calls are TRBV12-3 or TRBV12-4 and TRBJ2-7; 8 bases map to TRBD1. The specimen was blood. CDR3 region: CASSLGQGRGYEQYF. DNA for the CDR3: TGTGCCAGCAGTCTCGGACAGGGTAGGGGCTACGAGCAGTACTTC.